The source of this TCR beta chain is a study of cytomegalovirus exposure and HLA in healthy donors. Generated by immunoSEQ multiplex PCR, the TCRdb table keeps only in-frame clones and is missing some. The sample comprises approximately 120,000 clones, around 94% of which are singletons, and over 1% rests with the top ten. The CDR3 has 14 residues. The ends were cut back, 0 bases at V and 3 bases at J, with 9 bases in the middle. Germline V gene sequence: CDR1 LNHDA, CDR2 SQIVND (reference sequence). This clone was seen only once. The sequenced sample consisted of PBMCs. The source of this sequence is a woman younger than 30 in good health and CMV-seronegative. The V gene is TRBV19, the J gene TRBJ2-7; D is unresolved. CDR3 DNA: TGTGCCAGTAGTATAGAAGCAGGTCTCTACGAGCAGTACTTC. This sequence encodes CASSIEAGLYEQYF.